In this sample, the clone carrying this T cell receptor beta chain turned up a few times. The antigen remains unidentified. The junction and the germline gene differ at one end; a read error may be behind it. The CDR3 spans 11 residues. The germline V gene encodes CDR1 SGHTA and CDR2 FQGNSA. This sample was taken from a study of blood T cells in healthy people across ages. The authors ran a second PCR of roughly 6 to 11 cycles using a sample-barcoded 5' primer and a J-beta primer mix. The authors tagged each cDNA molecule using a template-switch adaptor with 12 random nucleotides. Sequencing yielded, for each sample, at least 3 million paired-end reads carrying CDR3. TCRdb processed the 5' RACE reads anew with MiXCR; each CDR3 protein has one entry. The sample has 600,000 to 800,000 distinct CDR3 sequences, under 25% seen once; the top ten hold 3.5% to 4%. Broader study findings: Estimates of diversity drawn from one million T cells were considered underestimates.

The total RNA that was extracted per sample amounted to at least 6 micrograms. The rearrangement joins TRBV7-2 to TRBJ2-5; D unclear. The source is a man aged 65 to 79 in good health. The sequenced sample consisted of blood. DNA for the CDR3: TGTGCCAGCAGCCACGGAGAGACCCGGTACTTC. Translating it yields CASSHGETRYF.